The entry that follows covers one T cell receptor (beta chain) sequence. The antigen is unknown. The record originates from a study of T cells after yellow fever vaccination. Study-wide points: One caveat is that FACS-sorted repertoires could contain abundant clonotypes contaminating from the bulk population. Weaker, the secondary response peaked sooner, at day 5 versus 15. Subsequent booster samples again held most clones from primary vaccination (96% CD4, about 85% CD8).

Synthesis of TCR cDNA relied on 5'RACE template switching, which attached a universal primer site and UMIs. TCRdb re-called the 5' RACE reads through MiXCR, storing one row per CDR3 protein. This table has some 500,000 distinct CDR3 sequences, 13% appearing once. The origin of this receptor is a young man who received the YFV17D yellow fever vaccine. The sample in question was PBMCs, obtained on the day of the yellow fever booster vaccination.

This CDR3 reads CSVVRGSGDHIQYF. The CDR3 DNA reads as TGCAGCGTTGTAAGAGGTTCAGGGGACCACATTCAGTACTTC. The chain uses TRBV29-1 and TRBJ2-4; D may be TRBD1 (6 bases). Germline V gene lookup returns CDR1 SQVTM and CDR2 ANQGSEA. The CDR3 loop spans 14 amino acids. Between the trimmed V and J ends, which lost 4 bases and 8 bases, there was a span of 18 bases.